This T cell receptor beta chain was profiled in a study of blood T cell repertoires in COVID-19. Study-level information: Italy, Spain and the United States were the sources of the convalescent and acute COVID-19 samples. T cells, B-cell-depleted T cells, or PBMCs provided the cDNA or gDNA that served as material.

Per the original data handling: Using reference gene primer amplification, nucleated cell counts were estimated. Repertoires were generated with immunoSEQ multiplex PCR, while TCRdb's copy carries only in-frame clones and drops some. That table furnishes V, J and clone size, whereas the DNA furnished D and trimming. Among roughly 130,000 clones listed, more than 70% were seen once. Germline CDR1 MDHEN, CDR2 SYDVKM. The CDR3 is 19 amino acids. The V and J ends lost 4 bases and 2 bases, in that order; junction bases with no gene match: 14. The V gene is TRBV28, the J gene TRBJ1-5; 10 bases map to TRBD1. The TCR sequence derives from a woman aged 60-75 years with acute or convalescent COVID-19. The sequenced material came from peripheral blood. DNA of the CDR3: TGTGCCAGCAGTTCAACCGGGACAGGGGCGTTCGAGGGCAATCAGCCCCAGCATTTT. This gives the protein CASSSTGTGAFEGNQPQHF.